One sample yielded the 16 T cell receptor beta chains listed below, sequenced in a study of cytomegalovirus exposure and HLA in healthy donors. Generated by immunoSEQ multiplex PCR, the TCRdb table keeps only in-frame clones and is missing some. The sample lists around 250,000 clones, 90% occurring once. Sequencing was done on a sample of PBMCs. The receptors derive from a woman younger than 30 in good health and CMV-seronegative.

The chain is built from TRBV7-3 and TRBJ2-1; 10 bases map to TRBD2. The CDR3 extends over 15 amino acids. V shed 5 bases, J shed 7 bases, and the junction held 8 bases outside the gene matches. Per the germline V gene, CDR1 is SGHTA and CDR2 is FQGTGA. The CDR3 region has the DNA TGTGCCAGCAGCCTACTAGCGGGGCGAAGGAATGAGCAGTTCTTC. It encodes CASSLLAGRRNEQFF.

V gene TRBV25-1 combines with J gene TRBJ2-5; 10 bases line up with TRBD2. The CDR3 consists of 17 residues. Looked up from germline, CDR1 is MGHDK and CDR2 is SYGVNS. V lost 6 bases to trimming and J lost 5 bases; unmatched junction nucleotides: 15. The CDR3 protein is CASSDTLGTSDGETQYF. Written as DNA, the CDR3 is TGTGCCAGCAGCGACACACTTGGGACTAGCGATGGGGAGACCCAGTACTTC.

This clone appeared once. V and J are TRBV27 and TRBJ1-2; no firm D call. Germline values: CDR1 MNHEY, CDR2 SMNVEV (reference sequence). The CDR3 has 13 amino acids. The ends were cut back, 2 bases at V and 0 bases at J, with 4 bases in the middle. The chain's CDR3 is CASSLRANYGYTF. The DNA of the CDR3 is TGTGCCAGCAGTTTACGAGCTAACTATGGCTACACCTTC.

CDR3 sequence reads: CTSGTSGGTGTSTDTQYF. The CDR3 DNA sequence: TGCACCAGCGGCACTAGCGGGGGGACAGGAACTAGCACAGATACGCAGTATTTT. The chain employs TRBV1 and TRBJ2-3; TRBD2, the D gene given by the table, was not confirmed from the DNA. TRBV1 is designated a pseudogene. This CDR3 is built from 18 residues.

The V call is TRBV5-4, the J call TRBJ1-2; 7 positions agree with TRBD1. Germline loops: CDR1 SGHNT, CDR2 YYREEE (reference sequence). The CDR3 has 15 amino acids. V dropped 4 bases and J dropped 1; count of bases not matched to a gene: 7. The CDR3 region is CASSRTTGINYGYTF. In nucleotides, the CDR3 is TGTGCCAGCAGCCGGACGACAGGGATTAACTATGGCTACACCTTC.

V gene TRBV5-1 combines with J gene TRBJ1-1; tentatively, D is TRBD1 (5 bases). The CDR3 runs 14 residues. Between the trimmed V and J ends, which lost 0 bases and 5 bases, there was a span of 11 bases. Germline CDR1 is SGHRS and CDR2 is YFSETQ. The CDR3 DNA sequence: TGCGCCAGCAGCTTGGAGGGGTATAGGACTGAAGCTTTCTTT. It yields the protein CASSLEGYRTEAFF. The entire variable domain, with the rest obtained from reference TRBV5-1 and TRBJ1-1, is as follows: KAGVTQTPRYLIKTRGQQVTLSCSPISGHRSVSWYQQTPGQGLQFLFEYFSETQRNKGNFPGRFSGRQFSNSRSEMNVSTLELGDSALYLCASSLEGYRTEAFFGQGTRLTVV.

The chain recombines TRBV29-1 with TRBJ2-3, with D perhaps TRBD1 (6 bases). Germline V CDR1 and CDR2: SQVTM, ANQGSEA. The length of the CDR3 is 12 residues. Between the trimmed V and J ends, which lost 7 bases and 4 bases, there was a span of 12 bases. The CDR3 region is CSGDSGADTQYF. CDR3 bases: TGCAGCGGGGATTCAGGGGCAGATACGCAGTATTTT.

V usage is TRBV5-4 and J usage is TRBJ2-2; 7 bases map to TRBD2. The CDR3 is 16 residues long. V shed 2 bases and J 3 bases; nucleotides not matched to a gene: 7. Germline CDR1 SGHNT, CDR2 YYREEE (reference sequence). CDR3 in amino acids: CASSFGRDEDTGELFF. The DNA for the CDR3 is TGTGCCAGCAGCTTTGGGAGGGATGAGGACACCGGGGAGCTGTTTTTT.

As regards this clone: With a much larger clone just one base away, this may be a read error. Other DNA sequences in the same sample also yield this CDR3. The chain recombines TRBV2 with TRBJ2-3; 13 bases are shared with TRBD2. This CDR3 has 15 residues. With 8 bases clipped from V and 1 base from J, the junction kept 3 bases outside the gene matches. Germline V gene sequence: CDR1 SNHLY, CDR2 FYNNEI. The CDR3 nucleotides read TGTGCCAGCGGTGGACTAGCGGGGGGCACAGATACGCAGTATTTT. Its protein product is CASGGLAGGTDTQYF.

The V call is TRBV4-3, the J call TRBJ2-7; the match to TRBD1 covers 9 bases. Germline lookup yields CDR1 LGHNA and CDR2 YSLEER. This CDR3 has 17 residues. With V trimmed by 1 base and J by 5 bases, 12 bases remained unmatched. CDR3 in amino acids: CASSQALGQGGWDEQYF. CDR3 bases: TGCGCCAGCAGCCAAGCCCTGGGACAGGGTGGATGGGACGAGCAGTACTTC.

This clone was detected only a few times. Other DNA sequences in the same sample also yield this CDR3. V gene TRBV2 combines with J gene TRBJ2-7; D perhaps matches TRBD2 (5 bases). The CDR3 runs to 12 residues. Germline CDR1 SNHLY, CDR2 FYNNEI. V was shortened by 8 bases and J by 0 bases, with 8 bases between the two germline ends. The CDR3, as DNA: TGTGCCAGCGGAGGACTCTCCTACGAGCAGTACGTC. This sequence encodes CASGGLSYEQYV.

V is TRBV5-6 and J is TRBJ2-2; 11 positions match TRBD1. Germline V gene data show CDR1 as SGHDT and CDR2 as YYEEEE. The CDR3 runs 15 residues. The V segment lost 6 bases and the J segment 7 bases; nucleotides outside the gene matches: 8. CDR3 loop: CASTRPGQGVGELFF. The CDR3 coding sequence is TGTGCCAGCACGAGGCCGGGACAGGGGGTCGGGGAGCTGTTTTTT.

This CDR3 reads CAAGGNENIQYF. The CDR3 bases are TGTGCCGCGGGGGGTAACGAAAACATTCAGTACTTC. This chain uses TRBV28 with TRBJ2-4, with 8 bases fitting TRBD2. The V gene end was trimmed by 11 bases and the J gene end by 5 bases; junction bases not matched to a gene: 5. Germline assignment: CDR1 MDHEN and CDR2 SYDVKM. The CDR3 is 12 amino acids.

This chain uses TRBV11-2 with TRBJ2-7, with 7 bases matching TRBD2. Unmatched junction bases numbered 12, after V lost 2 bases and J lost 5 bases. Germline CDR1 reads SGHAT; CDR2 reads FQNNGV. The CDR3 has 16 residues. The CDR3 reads CASSLSGGGKSDEQYV. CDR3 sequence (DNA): TGTGCCAGCAGCTTATCTGGCGGGGGTAAGTCCGACGAGCAGTACGTC.

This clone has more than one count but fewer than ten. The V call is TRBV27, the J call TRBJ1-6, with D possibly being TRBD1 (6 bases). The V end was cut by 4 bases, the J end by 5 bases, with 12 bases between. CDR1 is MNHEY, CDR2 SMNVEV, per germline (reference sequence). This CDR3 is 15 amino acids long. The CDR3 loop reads CASSSTGLDNSPLHF. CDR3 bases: TGTGCCAGCAGTTCGACAGGCCTAGATAATTCACCCCTCCACTTT.

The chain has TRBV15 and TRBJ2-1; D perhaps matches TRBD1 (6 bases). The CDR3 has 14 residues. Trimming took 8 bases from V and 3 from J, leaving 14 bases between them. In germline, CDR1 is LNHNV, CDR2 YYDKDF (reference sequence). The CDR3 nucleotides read TGTGCCACCGTTCCAGGGGATCTCTACAATGAGCAGTTCTTC. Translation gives CATVPGDLYNEQFF.